The rows below give T cell receptor beta chains drawn from one sample of a study of blood T cells in healthy people across ages. TCRdb passed the 5' RACE reads through MiXCR, listing each CDR3 protein once. The table shows 800,000 to 950,000 distinct CDR3 sequences, with 40% to 60% occurring only once. The sample taken for sequencing was blood. These receptor sequences come from a man aged 30 to 39 in good health. Both conserved end residues are part of each CDR3. The order of the fields is CDR3 protein, CDR3 DNA, clone size, CDR3 length, V gene, J gene, D gene. The D gene is left open where the match is weak. A clone size is listed for some rows: how often the clone was seen (once, few, many), or a class if it is expanded.

CASSLKVGTGGSGYTF	TGCGCCAGCAGCTTGAAAGTTGGGACAGGGGGTAGTGGCTACACCTTC	few	16	TRBV5-1	TRBJ1-2	TRBD1
CASSSGTVSSYEQYF	TGTGCCAGCAGCTCCGGGACCGTCAGCTCCTACGAGCAGTACTTC	-	15	TRBV6-2/TRBV6-3	TRBJ2-7	-
CSVEGRLVMETQYF	TGCAGCGTTGAAGGGAGACTAGTTATGGAGACCCAGTACTTC	few	14	TRBV29-1	TRBJ2-5	-
CASTNPSYGYTF	TGTGCCAGCACAAACCCATCCTATGGCTACACCTTC	few	12	TRBV12-3/TRBV12-4	TRBJ1-2	-
CATVGTSGGSEQYF	TGTGCCACCGTCGGGACTAGCGGGGGTTCCGAGCAGTACTTC	-	14	TRBV6-5	TRBJ2-7	TRBD2
CAISGQGFTPNEQFF	TGTGCCATCAGTGGGCAGGGCTTTACTCCCAATGAGCAGTTCTTC	-	15	TRBV10-3	TRBJ2-1	-
CASGLEMYTEAFF	TGTGCCAGCGGCTTAGAGATGTATACTGAAGCTTTCTTT	-	13	TRBV2	TRBJ1-1	-
CASSLVEGRVITGELFF	TGTGCCAGCAGCTTAGTAGAGGGGAGAGTAATCACCGGGGAGCTGTTTTTT	-	17	TRBV11-2	TRBJ2-2	-
CSVEDQGGEIQYF	TGCAGCGTTGAAGATCAGGGTGGGGAGATTCAGTACTTC	-	13	TRBV29-1	TRBJ2-7	-
CASTFSPTSTDTQYF	TGTGCCAGCACCTTCTCTCCTACAAGCACAGATACGCAGTATTTT	-	15	TRBV27	TRBJ2-3	-
CASSVMANYEQYF	TGCGCCAGCAGCGTGATGGCGAACTACGAGCAGTACTTC	-	13	TRBV5-1	TRBJ2-7	-
CAGGDRGNQPQHF	TGTGCCGGAGGAGACAGGGGAAATCAGCCCCAGCATTTT	-	13	TRBV7-9	TRBJ1-5	TRBD1
CASSLAVGTVQETQYF	TGCGCCAGCAGCTTGGCTGTGGGAACAGTTCAAGAGACCCAGTACTTC	-	16	TRBV5-1	TRBJ2-5	-
CASSRYKRGTGNTIYF	TGTGCCAGCAGCAGATACAAAAGGGGCACTGGAAACACCATATATTTT	-	16	TRBV21-1	TRBJ1-3	-
CASSHNLQVKNEKLFF	TGTGCCAGCAGCCATAACCTACAGGTCAAGAATGAAAAACTGTTTTTT	-	16	TRBV3-1	TRBJ1-4	-
CSVALAGLGNIQYF	TGCAGCGTTGCCCTAGCGGGGTTGGGAAACATTCAGTACTTC	-	14	TRBV29-1	TRBJ2-4	TRBD2
CASSPTSDEQFF	TGTGCCAGCAGCCCGACTAGCGATGAGCAGTTCTTC	-	12	TRBV11-3	TRBJ2-1	TRBD2
CASSAVGQGHYQPQHF	TGTGCCAGCAGTGCCGTTGGACAGGGGCACTATCAGCCCCAGCATTTT	few	16	TRBV12-3/TRBV12-4	TRBJ1-5	TRBD1
CASSLASGRGEQYF	TGTGCCAGCAGCTTGGCCTCTGGGAGGGGGGAGCAGTACTTC	-	14	TRBV5-4	TRBJ2-5	-
CASSLGVADGYTF	TGTGCCAGCAGTTTAGGAGTGGCCGATGGCTACACCTTC	-	13	TRBV12-3/TRBV12-4	TRBJ1-2	-
CASSRDSAETQYF	TGCGCCAGCAGCCGAGACAGCGCTGAGACCCAGTACTTC	-	13	TRBV4-3	TRBJ2-5	-
CSAHYARLAREDTQYF	TGCAGTGCCCACTACGCCCGACTAGCGCGGGAAGATACGCAGTATTTT	-	16	TRBV20-1	TRBJ2-3	TRBD2
CASSHLPQGTNEKLFF	TGCGCCAGCAGCCACCTGCCACAGGGAACTAATGAAAAACTGTTTTTT	-	16	TRBV4-1	TRBJ1-4	-
CASRARGRETQYF	TGTGCCAGCAGAGCTCGGGGGAGAGAGACCCAGTACTTC	once	13	TRBV27	TRBJ2-5	-
CASSLSPAGSQPQHF	TGTGCCAGCAGTTTATCCCCCGCAGGGAGCCAGCCCCAGCATTTT	once	15	TRBV28	TRBJ1-5	-
CASSPANRDEQYF	TGCGCCAGCAGCCCAGCAAACAGGGACGAGCAGTACTTC	-	13	TRBV4-1	TRBJ2-7	-
CASSYFTGGQETQYF	TGTGCCAGCAGTTACTTTACTGGGGGCCAAGAGACCCAGTACTTC	few	15	TRBV6-5	TRBJ2-5	-
CASSQEPQARDTQYF	TGCGCCAGCAGCCAAGAACCCCAAGCAAGGGATACGCAGTATTTT	few	15	TRBV4-1	TRBJ2-3	-
CASSQELGEEDTEAFF	TGCGCCAGCAGCCAAGAATTAGGGGAAGAGGACACTGAAGCTTTCTTT	-	16	TRBV4-3	TRBJ1-1	-
CAGSIAASGRSSYNEQFF	TGTGCCGGCAGCATCGCCGCGAGCGGGAGGAGCTCCTACAATGAGCAGTTCTTC	few	18	TRBV13	TRBJ2-1	TRBD2
CASSTRDRSYEQYF	TGTGCCAGCAGCACCCGGGACAGGTCCTACGAGCAGTACTTC	few	14	TRBV9	TRBJ2-7	TRBD1